Listed below are T cell receptor beta chains from one sample, sequenced in a study of identical twins. One entry per CDR3 protein, called by TCRdb with MiXCR from the 5' RACE reads. This sample yields about 520,000 distinct CDR3 sequences, of which roughly a fifth are seen a single time; approximately 0.95% belongs to the top ten. Another study also made use of these data, one on T cells expressing NK-cell markers.

The sample comprised CD4+ T cells sorted from blood. The receptors come from a woman in her late teens or twenties in good health. Both conserved end residues are part of each CDR3. The order of the fields is V gene, J gene, CDR3 length, D gene, clone size, CDR3 DNA, CDR3 protein. A D gene is named only where the DNA matches it firmly. Size tells how often a clone was seen (once, few, many) or the class of an expanded clone, and some rows leave it out.

TRBV10-3	TRBJ2-1	15	-	-	TGTGCGCTCAGGGGGGAATTCCAGACCTACAATGAGCAGTTCTTC	CALRGEFQTYNEQFF
TRBV7-2	TRBJ2-5	16	TRBD2	few	TGTGCCAGCAGCTTACAAAAGACTAGCGTAGGGCAGACCCAGTACTTC	CASSLQKTSVGQTQYF
TRBV4-2	TRBJ2-1	12	-	few	TGTGCCAGCAGCCACGAACGGGGTGAGCAGTTCTTC	CASSHERGEQFF
TRBV20-1	TRBJ1-5	14	TRBD1	few	TGCAGTGCTATCGACAGGGGTTGGAATCAGCCCCAGCATTTT	CSAIDRGWNQPQHF
TRBV3-1	TRBJ2-7	15	TRBD1	few	TGTGCCAGCAGCCCCCGGGACAGGGGGAAATACGAGCAGTACTTC	CASSPRDRGKYEQYF
TRBV12-3/TRBV12-4	TRBJ1-2	13	-	few	TGTGCCAGCAGTTTAGGAGGCCCCTATGGCTACACCTTC	CASSLGGPYGYTF
TRBV6-6	TRBJ1-6	12	TRBD1	few	TGTGCCAGCAGCCACGGGGACAGTACGATTCTCTTT	CASSHGDSTILF
TRBV11-3	TRBJ2-7	14	-	many	TGTGCCAGCAGCTTATCAAGTAGCTCCTACGAGCAGTACTTC	CASSLSSSSYEQYF
TRBV6-5	TRBJ2-7	13	-	-	TGTGCCAGCAGTTCTCAGGGGAGGGACGAGCAGTACTTC	CASSSQGRDEQYF
TRBV10-1	TRBJ2-5	15	TRBD1	-	TGCGCCAGCAGCGACCCGGGACAGGGGATAGAGACCCAGTACTTC	CASSDPGQGIETQYF
TRBV3-1	TRBJ2-7	17	-	few	TGTGCCAGCAGCCAAGATCAGTTAGGGCCCCTCTACTACGAGCAGTACTTC	CASSQDQLGPLYYEQYF
TRBV20-1	TRBJ1-4	12	-	few	TGCAGTGCAGGTCCAACTAATGAAAAACTGTTTTTT	CSAGPTNEKLFF
TRBV5-1	TRBJ2-2	13	-	few	TGCGCCAGCAGCTTCGTGCCCACCGGGGAGCTGTTTTTT	CASSFVPTGELFF
TRBV20-1	TRBJ1-6	15	-	few	TGCAGTGCTAGACCGGGCGGGATAAATAATTCACCCCTCCACTTT	CSARPGGINNSPLHF
TRBV2	TRBJ2-1	12	-	-	TGTGCCAGCAGTGAGGACCACAATGAGCAGTTCTTC	CASSEDHNEQFF
TRBV18	TRBJ2-7	13	-	few	TGTGCCAGCTCAAAGGACCCGAGAGCCGAGCAGTACTTC	CASSKDPRAEQYF
TRBV12-3/TRBV12-4	TRBJ2-1	14	TRBD2	many	TGTGCCAGCAAATTGCTAGGGTTAGCGGGTGAGCAGTTCTTC	CASKLLGLAGEQFF